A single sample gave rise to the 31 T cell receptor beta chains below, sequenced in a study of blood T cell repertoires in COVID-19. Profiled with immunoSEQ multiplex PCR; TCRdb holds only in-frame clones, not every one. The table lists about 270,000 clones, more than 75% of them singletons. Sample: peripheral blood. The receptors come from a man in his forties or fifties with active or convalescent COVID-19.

The CDR3 reads CASSSIATLALEYQETQYF. DNA of the CDR3: TGTGCCAGCTCATCAATTGCCACACTAGCCCTAGAGTACCAAGAGACCCAGTACTTC. The chain uses TRBV18 and TRBJ2-5; D is possibly TRBD2 (6 bases). From germline, CDR1 is KGHSH and CDR2 LQKENI. This CDR3 is built from 19 residues. V was cut by 5 bases and J by 0 bases, with 25 bases left in between.

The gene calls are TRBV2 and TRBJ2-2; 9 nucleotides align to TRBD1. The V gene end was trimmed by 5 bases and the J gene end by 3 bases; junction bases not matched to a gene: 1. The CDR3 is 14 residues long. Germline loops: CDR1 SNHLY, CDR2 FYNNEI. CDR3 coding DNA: TGTGCCAGCAGTTGGACAGGGGACACCGGGGAGCTGTTTTTT. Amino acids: CASSWTGDTGELFF.

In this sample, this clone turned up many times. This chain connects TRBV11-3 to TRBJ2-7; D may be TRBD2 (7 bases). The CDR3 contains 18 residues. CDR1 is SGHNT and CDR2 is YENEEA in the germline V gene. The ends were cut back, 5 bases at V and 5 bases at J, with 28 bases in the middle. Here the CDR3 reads CASSRPRGSGGRGNEQYF. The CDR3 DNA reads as TGTGCCAGCAGCCGACCCAGGGGAAGTGGCGGGAGAGGAAACGAGCAGTACTTC.

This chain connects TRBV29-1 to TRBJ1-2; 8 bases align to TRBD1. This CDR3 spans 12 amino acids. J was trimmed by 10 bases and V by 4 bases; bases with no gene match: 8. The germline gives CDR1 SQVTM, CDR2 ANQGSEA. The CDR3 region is CSVVLGQDSYTF. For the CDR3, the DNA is TGCAGCGTTGTTTTGGGACAGGATTCCTACACCTTC.

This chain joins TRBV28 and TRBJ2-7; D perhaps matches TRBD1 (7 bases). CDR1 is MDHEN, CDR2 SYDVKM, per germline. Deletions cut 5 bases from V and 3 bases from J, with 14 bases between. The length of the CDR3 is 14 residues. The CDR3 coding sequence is TGTGCCAGCAGTGTCCGACAGGGACTCTACGAGCAGTACTTC. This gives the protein CASSVRQGLYEQYF.

The CDR3 protein is CASSYATDTQYF. The CDR3 DNA sequence: TGTGCCAGCTCCTACGCCACAGATACGCAGTATTTT. The chain combines TRBV6-1 with TRBJ2-3; no clear D gene. V lost 8 bases and J 2 bases, leaving 8 bases between the germline ends. The CDR3 is made up of 12 amino acids. Germline-derived CDR1 and CDR2 are MNHNS and SASEGT.

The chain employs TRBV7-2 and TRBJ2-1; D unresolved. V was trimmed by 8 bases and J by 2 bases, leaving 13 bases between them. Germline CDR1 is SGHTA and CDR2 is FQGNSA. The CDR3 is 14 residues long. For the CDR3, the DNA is TGTGCCAGCGGTACCCCAAGCACCTACAATGAGCAGTTCTTC. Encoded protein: CASGTPSTYNEQFF. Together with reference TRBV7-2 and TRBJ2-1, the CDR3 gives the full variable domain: GAGVSQSPSNKVTEKGKDVELRCDPISGHTALYWYRQSLGQGLEFLIYFQGNSAPDKSGLPSDRFSAERTGGSVSTLTIQRTQQEDSAVYLCASGTPSTYNEQFFGPGTRLTVL.

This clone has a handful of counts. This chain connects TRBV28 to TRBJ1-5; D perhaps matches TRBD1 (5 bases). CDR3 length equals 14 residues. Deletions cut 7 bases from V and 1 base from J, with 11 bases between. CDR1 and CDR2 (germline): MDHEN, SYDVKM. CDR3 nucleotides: TGTGCCAGCAAGGAGGGGTCGAGCAATCAGCCCCAGCATTTT. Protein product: CASKEGSSNQPQHF.

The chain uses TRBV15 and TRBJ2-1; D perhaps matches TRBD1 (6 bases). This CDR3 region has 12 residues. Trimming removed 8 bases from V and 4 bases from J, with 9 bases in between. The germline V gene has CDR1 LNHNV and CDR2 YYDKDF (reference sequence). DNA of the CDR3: TGTGCCACCGCAGGACAGTACAATGAGCAGTTCTTC. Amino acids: CATAGQYNEQFF.

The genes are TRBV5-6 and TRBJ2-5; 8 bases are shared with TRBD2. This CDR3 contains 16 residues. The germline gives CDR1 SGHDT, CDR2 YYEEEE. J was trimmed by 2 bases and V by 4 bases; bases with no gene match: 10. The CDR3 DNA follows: TGTGCCAGCAGCGCCTACGGGACTAGGTCACAAGAGACCCAGTACTTC. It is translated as CASSAYGTRSQETQYF.

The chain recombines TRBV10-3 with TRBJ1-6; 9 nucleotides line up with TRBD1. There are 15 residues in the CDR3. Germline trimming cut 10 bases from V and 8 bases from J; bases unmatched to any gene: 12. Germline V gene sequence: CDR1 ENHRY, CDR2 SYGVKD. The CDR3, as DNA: TGTGCCACCCTGGCCACGGGACAGGGCGATTCACCCCTCCACTTT. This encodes CATLATGQGDSPLHF.

The CDR3 region is CASSLKGYEEKLFF. DNA of the CDR3: TGTGCCAGCAGTTTAAAGGGGTACGAGGAAAAACTGTTTTTT. V gene TRBV27 combines with J gene TRBJ1-4, with a possible D match to TRBD1 (5 bases). Germline loops: CDR1 MNHEY, CDR2 SMNVEV (reference sequence). The ends were cut back, 2 bases at V and 8 bases at J, with 12 bases in the middle. This CDR3 is 14 amino acids long.

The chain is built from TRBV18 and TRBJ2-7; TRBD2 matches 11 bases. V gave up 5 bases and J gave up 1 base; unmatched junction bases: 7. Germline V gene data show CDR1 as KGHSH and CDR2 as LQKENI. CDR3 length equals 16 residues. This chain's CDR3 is CASSIAGGLSSYEQYF. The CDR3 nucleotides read TGTGCCAGCTCAATAGCGGGAGGGTTGAGTTCCTACGAGCAGTACTTC.

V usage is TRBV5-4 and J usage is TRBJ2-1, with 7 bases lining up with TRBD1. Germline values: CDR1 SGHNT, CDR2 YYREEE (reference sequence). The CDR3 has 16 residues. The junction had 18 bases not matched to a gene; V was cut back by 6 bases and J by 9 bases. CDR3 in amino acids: CASTTGTASDGAEQFF. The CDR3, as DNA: TGTGCCAGCACAACCGGGACAGCGTCCGACGGGGCTGAGCAGTTCTTC.

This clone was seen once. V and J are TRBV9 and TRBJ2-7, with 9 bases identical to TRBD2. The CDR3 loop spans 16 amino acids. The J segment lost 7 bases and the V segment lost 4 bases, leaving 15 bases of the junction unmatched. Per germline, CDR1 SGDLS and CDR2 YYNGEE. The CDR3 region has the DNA TGTGCCAGCAGCCCTACAAGCGGGAGGAGGTCGTGGGAGCAGTACTTC. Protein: CASSPTSGRRSWEQYF.

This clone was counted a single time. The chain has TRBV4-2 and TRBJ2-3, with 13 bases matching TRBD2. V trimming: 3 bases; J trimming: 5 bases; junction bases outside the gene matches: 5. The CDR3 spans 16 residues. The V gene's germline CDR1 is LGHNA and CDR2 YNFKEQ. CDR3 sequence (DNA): TGTGCCAGCAGCCAGGACCGACTAGCGGGGGGAGATACGCAGTATTTT. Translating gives CASSQDRLAGGDTQYF.

As DNA, the CDR3 is TGCGCCAGCAGCCGGGGCCCTAACACCGGGGAGCTGTTTTTT. Protein sequence: CASSRGPNTGELFF. The chain has TRBV4-1 and TRBJ2-2; a possible D gene is TRBD1 (5 bases). The CDR3 loop spans 14 amino acids. CDR1 and CDR2 from the germline V gene are MGHRA and YSYEKL. The ends were cut back, 4 bases at V and 2 bases at J, with 8 bases in the middle.

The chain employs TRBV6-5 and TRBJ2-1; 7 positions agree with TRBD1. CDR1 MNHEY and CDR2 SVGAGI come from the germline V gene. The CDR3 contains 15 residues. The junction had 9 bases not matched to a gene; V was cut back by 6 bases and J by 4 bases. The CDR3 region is CASRIAGTVYNEQFF. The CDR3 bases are TGTGCCAGCAGGATTGCCGGGACAGTTTACAATGAGCAGTTCTTC.

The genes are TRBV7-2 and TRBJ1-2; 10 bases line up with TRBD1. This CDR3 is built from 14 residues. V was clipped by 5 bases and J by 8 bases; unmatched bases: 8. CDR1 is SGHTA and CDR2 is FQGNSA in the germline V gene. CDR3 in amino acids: CASSPKGQGKGYTF. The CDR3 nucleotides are TGTGCCAGCAGCCCCAAGGGACAGGGGAAGGGCTACACCTTC.

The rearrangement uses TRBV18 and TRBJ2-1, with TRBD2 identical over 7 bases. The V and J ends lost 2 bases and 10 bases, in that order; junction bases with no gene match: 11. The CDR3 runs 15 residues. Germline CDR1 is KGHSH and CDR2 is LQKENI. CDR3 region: CASSPMAGESGEQFF. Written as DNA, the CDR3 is TGTGCCAGCTCACCAATGGCGGGAGAATCGGGGGAGCAGTTCTTC.

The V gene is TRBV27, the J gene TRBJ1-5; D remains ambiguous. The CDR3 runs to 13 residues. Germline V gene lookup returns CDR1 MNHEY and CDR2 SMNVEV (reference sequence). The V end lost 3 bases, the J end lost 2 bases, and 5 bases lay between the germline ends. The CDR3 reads CASSFSGNQPQHF. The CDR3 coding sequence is TGTGCCAGCAGTTTTTCGGGCAATCAGCCCCAGCATTTT.

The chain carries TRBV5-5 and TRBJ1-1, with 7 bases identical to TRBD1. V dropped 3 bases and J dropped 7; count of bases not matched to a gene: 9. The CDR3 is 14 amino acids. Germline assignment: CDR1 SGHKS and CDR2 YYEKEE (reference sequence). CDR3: CASSSRDRFIEAFF. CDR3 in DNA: TGTGCCAGCAGCTCCCGGGACAGATTCATTGAAGCTTTCTTT.

As DNA, the CDR3 is TGTGCCAGCAGCCCCGGAGATACGCAGTATTTT. This sequence encodes CASSPGDTQYF. The chain is built from TRBV11-2 and TRBJ2-3; no clear D gene. CDR1 SGHAT and CDR2 FQNNGV come from the germline V gene. The CDR3 spans 11 residues. The germline V and J ends were trimmed by 5 bases and 5 bases, with 5 bases remaining between them.

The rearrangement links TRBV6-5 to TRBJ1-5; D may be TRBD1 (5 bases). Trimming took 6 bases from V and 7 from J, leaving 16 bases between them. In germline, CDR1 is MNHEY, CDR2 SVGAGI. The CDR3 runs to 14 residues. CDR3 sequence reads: CASSPTGGGQPQHF. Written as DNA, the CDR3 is TGTGCCAGCAGCCCGACGGGGGGAGGACAGCCCCAGCATTTT.

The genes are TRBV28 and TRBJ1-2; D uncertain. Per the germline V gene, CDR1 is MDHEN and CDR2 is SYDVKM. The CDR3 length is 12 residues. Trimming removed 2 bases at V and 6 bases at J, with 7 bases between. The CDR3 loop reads CASSLRGNGYTF. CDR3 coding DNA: TGTGCCAGCAGTTTACGAGGTAATGGCTACACCTTC.

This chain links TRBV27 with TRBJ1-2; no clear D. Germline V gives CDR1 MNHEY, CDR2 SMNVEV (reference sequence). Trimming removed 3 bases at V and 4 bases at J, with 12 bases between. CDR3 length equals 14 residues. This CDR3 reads CASSFGVFGYGYTF. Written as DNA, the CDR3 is TGTGCCAGCAGTTTCGGGGTGTTTGGCTATGGCTACACCTTC.

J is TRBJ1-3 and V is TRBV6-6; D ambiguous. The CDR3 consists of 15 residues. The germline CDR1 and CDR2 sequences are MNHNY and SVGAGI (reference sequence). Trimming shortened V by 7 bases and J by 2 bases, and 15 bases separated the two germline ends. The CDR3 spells CASKWAPAAGNTIYF. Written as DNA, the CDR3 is TGTGCCAGCAAGTGGGCCCCGGCCGCTGGAAACACCATATATTTT.

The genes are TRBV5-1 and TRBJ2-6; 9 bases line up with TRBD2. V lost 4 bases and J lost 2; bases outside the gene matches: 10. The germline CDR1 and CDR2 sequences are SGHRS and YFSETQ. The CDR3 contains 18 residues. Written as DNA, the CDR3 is TGCGCCAGCAGCCTGGTCTCTAGCGGGGTTGCTGGGGCCAACGTCCTGACTTTC. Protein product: CASSLVSSGVAGANVLTF.

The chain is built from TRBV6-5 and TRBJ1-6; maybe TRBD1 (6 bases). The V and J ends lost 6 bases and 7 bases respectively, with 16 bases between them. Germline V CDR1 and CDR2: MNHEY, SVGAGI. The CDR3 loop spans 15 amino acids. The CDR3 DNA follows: TGTGCCAGCAGGGCAGGGGAGAGTGGCAATTCACCCCTCCACTTT. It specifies CASRAGESGNSPLHF.

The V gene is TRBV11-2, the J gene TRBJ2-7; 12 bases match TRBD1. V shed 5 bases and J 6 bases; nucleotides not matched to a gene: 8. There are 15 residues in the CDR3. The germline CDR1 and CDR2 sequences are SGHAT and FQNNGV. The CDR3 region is CASSITGTGGLEQYF. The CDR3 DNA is TGTGCCAGCAGCATTACCGGGACAGGGGGCCTCGAGCAGTACTTC.

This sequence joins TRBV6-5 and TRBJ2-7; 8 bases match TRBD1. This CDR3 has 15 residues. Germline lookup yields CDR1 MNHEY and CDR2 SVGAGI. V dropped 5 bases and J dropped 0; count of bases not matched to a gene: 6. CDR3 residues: CASSTRTGTSYEQYF. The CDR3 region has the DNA TGTGCCAGCAGTACCCGGACAGGGACCTCCTACGAGCAGTACTTC.